Included here is one T cell receptor beta chain sequence, with context. TCRdb's table, derived via immunoSEQ multiplex PCR, lists solely in-frame clones and lacks some. In the table there are 300,000 to 400,000 clones, 86% of which are singletons. The sample comes from a study of blood T cell repertoires in COVID-19. About the study: COVID-19 samples, acute and convalescent, were from the United States, Italy and Spain.

The CDR3 extends over 14 amino acids. Germline CDR1 is SGDLS and CDR2 is YYNGEE. V was pared by 3 bases and J by 12 bases, with 5 bases of the junction left unmatched. The chain has TRBV9 and TRBJ2-1, with 14 positions matching TRBD2. The sample comprised peripheral blood. The sequence came from a woman between 55 and 75 years old with COVID-19, enrolled during active disease. The CDR3 spells CASSDRLAGGWQFF. CDR3 bases: TGTGCCAGCAGCGACCGACTAGCGGGGGGGTGGCAGTTCTTC.